Only a few counts were recorded for the clone carrying this T cell receptor beta chain. The ends were cut back, 5 bases at V and 5 bases at J, with 12 bases in the middle. The CDR3 consists of 14 residues. Germline V gene data show CDR1 as PRHDT and CDR2 as FYEKMQ (reference sequence). Produced via immunoSEQ multiplex PCR; TCRdb's table is partial and in-frame only. This sample has fewer than 70,000 clones, with around 79% found just once. These data belong to a study of radiotherapy plus CTLA-4 blockade in lung cancer. The sequence was collected from a human donor with non-small cell lung cancer who had a complete response to radiotherapy plus ipilimumab. This chain links TRBV13 with TRBJ1-4; D is ambiguous. The source was peripheral blood, collected from a patient treated with radiotherapy plus ipilimumab. CDR3 amino acids: CASSLRSSNEKLFF. In nucleotides, the CDR3 is TGTGCCAGCAGCCTCCGGTCTTCCAATGAAAAACTGTTTTTT.